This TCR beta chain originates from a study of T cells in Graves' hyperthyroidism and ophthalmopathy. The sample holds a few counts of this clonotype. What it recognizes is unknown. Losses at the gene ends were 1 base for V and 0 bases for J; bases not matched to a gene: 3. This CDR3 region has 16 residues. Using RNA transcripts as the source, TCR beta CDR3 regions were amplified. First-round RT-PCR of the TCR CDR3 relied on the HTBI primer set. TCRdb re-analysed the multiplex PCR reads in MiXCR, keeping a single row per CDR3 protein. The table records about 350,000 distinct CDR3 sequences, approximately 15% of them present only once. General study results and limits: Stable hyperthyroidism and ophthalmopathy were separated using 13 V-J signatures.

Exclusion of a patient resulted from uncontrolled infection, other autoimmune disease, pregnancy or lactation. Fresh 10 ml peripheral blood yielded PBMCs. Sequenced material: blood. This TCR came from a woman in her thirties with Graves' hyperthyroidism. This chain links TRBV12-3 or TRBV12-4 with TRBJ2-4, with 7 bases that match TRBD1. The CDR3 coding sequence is TGTGCCAGCAGTTTAGGGACAGGATCAGCCAAAAACATTCAGTACTTC. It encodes CASSLGTGSAKNIQYF.